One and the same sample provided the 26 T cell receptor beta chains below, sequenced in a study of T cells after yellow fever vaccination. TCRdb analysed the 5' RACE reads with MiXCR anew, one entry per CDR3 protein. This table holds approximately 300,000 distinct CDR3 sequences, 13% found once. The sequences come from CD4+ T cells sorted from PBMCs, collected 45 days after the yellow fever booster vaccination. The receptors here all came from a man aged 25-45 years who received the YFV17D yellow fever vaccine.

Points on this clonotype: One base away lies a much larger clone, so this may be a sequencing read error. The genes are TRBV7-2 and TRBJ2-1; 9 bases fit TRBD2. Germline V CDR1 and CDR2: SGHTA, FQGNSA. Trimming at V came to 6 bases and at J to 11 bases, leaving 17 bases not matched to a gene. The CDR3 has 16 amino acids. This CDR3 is CASRQGLAGRSNKQFF. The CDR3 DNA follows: TGTGCCAGCAGACAGGGACTAGCCGGGAGGTCTAATAAGCAGTTCTTC. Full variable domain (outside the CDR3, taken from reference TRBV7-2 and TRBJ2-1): GAGVSQSPSNKVTEKGKDVELRCDPISGHTALYWYRQSLGQGLEFLIYFQGNSAPDKSGLPSDRFSAERTGGSVSTLTIQRTQQEDSAVYLCASRQGLAGRSNKQFFGPGTRLTVL.

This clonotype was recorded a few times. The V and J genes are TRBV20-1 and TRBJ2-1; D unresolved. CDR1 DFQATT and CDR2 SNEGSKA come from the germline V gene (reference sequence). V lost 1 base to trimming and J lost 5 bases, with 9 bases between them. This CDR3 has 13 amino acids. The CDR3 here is CSARVVLNNEQFF. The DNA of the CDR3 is TGCAGTGCTAGAGTAGTCTTAAACAATGAGCAGTTCTTC.

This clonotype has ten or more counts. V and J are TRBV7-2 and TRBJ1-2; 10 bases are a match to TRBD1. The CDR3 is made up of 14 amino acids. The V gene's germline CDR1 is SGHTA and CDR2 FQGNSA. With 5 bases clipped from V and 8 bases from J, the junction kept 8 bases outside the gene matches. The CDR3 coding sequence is TGTGCCAGCAGCCCCGACAGGGGGCCCAAGGGCTACACCTTC. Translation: CASSPDRGPKGYTF.

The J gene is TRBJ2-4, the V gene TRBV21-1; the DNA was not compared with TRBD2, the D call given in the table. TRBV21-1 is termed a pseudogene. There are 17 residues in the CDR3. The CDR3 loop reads CASSKRVGGTAKNIQYF. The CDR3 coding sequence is TGTGCCAGCAGCAAACGGGTTGGAGGTACCGCCAAAAACATTCAGTACTTC.

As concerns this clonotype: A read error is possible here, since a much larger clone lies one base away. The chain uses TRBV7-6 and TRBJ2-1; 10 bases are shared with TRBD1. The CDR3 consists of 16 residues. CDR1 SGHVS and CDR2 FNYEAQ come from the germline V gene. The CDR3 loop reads CGSSRVGQGDYNEQFF. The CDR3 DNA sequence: TGTGGCAGCAGCCGGGTAGGACAGGGGGATTACAATGAGCAGTTCTTC.

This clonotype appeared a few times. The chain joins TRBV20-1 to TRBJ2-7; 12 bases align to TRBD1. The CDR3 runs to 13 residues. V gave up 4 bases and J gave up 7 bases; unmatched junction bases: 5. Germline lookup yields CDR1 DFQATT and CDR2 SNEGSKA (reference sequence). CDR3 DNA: TGCAGTGCTACCGGGACAGGGGGCCTTGAGCAGTACTTC. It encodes CSATGTGGLEQYF.

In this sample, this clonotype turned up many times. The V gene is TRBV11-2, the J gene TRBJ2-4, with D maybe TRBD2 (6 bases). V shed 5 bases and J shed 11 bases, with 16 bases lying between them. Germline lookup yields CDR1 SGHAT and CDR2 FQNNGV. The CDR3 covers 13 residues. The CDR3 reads CASSIRRDSLQYF. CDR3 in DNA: TGTGCCAGCAGCATCCGCCGGGACTCGCTTCAGTACTTC. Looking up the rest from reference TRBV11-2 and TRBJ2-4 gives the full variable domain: EAGVAQSPRYKIIEKRQSVAFWCNPISGHATLYWYQQILGQGPKLLIQFQNNGVVDDSQLPKDRFSAERLKGVDSTLKIQPAKLEDSAVYLCASSIRRDSLQYFGAGTRLSVL.

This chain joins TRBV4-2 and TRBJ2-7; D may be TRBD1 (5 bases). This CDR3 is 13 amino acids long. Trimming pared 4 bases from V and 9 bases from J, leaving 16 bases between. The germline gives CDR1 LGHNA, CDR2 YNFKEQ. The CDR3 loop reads CASSREESGWQYF. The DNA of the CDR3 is TGTGCCAGCAGCCGAGAAGAATCAGGGTGGCAGTACTTC.

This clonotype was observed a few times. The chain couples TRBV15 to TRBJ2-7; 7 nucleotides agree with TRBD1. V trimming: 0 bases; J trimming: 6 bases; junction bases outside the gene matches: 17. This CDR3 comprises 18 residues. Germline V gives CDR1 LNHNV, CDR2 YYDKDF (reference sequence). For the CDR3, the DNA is TGTGCCACCAGCAGAGATAGGGGGCAGGGGTATCGGTCGGGCGAGCAGTACTTC. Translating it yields CATSRDRGQGYRSGEQYF. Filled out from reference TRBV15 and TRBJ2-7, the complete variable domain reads DAMVIQNPRYQVTQFGKPVTLSCSQTLNHNVMYWYQQKSSQAPKLLFHYYDKDFNNEADTPDNFQSRRPNTSFCFLDIRSPGLGDTAMYLCATSRDRGQGYRSGEQYFGPGTRLTVT.

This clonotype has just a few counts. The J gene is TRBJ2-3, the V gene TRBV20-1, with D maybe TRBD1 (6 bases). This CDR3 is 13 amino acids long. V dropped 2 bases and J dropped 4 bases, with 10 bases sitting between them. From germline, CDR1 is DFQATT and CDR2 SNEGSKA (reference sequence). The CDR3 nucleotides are TGCAGTGCTAGACTAGGGGGAGCAGATACGCAGTATTTT. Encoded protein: CSARLGGADTQYF.

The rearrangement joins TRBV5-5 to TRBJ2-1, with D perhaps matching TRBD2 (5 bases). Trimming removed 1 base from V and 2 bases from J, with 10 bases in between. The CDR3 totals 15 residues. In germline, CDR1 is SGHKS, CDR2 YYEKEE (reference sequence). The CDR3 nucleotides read TGTGCCAGCAGCTTGACCGGGATAGCCTACAATGAGCAGTTCTTC. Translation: CASSLTGIAYNEQFF.

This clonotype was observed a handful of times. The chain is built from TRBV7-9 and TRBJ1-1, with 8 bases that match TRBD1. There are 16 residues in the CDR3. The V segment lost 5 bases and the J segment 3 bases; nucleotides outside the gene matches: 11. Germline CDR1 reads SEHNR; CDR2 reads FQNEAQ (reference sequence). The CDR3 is CASSLPAGGMDTEAFF. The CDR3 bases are TGTGCCAGCAGCCTCCCGGCAGGGGGCATGGACACTGAAGCTTTCTTT.

This CDR3 is CSARDTWTSGSTTEQFF. The CDR3 nucleotides are TGCAGTGCTAGAGATACCTGGACTAGCGGGAGTACTACTGAGCAGTTCTTC. The chain carries TRBV20-1 and TRBJ2-1; TRBD2 aligns across 13 bases. The CDR3 has 17 amino acids. The junction had 11 bases not matched to a gene; V was cut back by 0 bases and J by 9 bases. The germline V gene has CDR1 DFQATT and CDR2 SNEGSKA (reference sequence).

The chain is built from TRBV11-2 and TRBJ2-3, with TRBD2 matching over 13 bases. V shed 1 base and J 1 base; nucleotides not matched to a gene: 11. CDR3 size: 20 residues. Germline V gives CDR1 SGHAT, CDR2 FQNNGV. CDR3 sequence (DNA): TGTGCCAGCAGCTTAGTCGGGACTAGCGGGGCCTATCGGGGCACAGATACGCAGTATTTT. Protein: CASSLVGTSGAYRGTDTQYF.

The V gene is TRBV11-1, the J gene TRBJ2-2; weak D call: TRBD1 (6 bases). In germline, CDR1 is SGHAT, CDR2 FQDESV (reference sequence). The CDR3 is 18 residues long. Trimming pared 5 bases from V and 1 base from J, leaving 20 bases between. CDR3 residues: CASSPQGFGGLNTGELFF. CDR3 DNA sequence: TGTGCCAGCAGCCCGCAGGGGTTTGGCGGGTTGAACACCGGGGAGCTGTTTTTT.

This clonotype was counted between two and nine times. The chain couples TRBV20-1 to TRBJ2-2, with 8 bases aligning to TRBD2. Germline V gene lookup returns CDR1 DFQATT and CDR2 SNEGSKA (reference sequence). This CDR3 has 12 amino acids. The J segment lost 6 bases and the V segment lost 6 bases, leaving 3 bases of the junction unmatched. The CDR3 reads CSASGGPGELFF. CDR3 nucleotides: TGCAGTGCCTCGGGAGGGCCCGGGGAGCTGTTTTTT.

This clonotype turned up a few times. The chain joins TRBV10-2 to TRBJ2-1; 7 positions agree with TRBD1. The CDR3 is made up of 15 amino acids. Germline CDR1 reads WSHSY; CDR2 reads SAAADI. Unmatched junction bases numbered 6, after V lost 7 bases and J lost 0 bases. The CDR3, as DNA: TGCGCCAGCAAAGTGACAGGGAGCTCCTACAATGAGCAGTTCTTC. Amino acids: CASKVTGSSYNEQFF.

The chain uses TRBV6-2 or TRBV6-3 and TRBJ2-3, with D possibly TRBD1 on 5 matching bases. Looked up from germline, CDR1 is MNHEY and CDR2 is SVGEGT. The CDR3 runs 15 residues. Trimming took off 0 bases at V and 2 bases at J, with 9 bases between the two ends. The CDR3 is CASSYSNRFTDTQYF. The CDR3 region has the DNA TGTGCCAGCAGTTACTCGAACAGGTTCACAGATACGCAGTATTTT.

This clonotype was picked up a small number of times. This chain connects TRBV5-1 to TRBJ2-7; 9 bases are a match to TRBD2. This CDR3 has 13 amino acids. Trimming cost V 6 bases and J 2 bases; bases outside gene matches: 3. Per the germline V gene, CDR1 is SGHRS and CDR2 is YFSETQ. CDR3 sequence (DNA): TGCGCCAGCAAAATAGCGGGGGCCTACGAGCAGTACTTC. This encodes CASKIAGAYEQYF.

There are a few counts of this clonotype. The CDR3 reads CASRPGLLNSYEQYF. In DNA form, the CDR3 reads TGTGCCAGCAGACCCGGACTCCTAAACTCCTACGAGCAGTACTTC. The chain joins TRBV6-1 to TRBJ2-7, with D possibly being TRBD2 (5 bases). The CDR3 is 15 residues long. V was clipped by 6 bases and J by 0 bases, with 15 bases between them. Germline assignment: CDR1 MNHNS and CDR2 SASEGT.

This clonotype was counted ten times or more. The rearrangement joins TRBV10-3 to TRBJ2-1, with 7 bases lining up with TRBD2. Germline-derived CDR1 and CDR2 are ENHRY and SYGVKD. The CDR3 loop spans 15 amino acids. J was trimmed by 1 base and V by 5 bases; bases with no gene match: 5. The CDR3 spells CAISTSSGSYNEQFF. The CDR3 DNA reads TGTGCCATCAGTACATCTAGCGGTTCCTACAATGAGCAGTTCTTC.

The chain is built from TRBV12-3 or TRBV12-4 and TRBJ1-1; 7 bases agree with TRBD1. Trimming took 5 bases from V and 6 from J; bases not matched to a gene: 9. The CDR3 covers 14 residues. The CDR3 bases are TGTGCCAGCAGTCGCAAGACAGGGTCCCCTGAAGCTTTCTTT. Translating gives CASSRKTGSPEAFF.

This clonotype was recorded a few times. The CDR3 sequence: CASSYPPRTGNYGYTF. The CDR3 DNA follows: TGTGCCAGCAGTTACCCTCCGAGGACAGGGAACTATGGCTACACCTTC. The gene calls are TRBV6-5 and TRBJ1-2, with 8 bases that match TRBD1. The length of the CDR3 is 16 residues. CDR1 MNHEY and CDR2 SVGAGI come from the germline V gene. V lost 2 bases and J lost 2; bases outside the gene matches: 7.

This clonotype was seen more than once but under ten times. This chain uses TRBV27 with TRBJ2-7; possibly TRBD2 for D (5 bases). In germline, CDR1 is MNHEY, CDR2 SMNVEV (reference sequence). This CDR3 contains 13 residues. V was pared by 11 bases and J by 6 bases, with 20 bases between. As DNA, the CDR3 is TGTGCCTCTCACCTCGCGCCGGGGAGCGAGCAGTACTTC. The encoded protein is CASHLAPGSEQYF.

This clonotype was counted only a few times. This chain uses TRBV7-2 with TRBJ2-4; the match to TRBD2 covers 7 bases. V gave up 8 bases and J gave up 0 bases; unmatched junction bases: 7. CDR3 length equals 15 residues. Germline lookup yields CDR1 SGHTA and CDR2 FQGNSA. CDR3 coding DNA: TGTGCCAGCGGCGGGGGAGGAATAGCCAAAAACATTCAGTACTTC. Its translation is CASGGGGIAKNIQYF.

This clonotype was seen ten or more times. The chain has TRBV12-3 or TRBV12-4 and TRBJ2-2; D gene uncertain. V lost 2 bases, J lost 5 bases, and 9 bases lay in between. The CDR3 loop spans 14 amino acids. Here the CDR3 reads CASSLSAGTGELFF. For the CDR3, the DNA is TGTGCCAGCAGTTTAAGTGCAGGAACCGGGGAGCTGTTTTTT.